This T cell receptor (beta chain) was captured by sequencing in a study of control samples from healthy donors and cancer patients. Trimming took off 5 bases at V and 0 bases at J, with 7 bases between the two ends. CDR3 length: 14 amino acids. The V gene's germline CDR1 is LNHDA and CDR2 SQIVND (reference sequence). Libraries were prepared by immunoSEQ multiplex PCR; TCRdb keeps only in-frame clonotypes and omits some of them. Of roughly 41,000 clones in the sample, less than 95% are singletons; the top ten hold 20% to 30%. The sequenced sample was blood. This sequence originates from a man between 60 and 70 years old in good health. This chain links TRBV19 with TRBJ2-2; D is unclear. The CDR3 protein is CASSHNANTGELFF. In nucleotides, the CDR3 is TGTGCCAGTAGTCACAACGCGAACACCGGGGAGCTGTTTTTT.